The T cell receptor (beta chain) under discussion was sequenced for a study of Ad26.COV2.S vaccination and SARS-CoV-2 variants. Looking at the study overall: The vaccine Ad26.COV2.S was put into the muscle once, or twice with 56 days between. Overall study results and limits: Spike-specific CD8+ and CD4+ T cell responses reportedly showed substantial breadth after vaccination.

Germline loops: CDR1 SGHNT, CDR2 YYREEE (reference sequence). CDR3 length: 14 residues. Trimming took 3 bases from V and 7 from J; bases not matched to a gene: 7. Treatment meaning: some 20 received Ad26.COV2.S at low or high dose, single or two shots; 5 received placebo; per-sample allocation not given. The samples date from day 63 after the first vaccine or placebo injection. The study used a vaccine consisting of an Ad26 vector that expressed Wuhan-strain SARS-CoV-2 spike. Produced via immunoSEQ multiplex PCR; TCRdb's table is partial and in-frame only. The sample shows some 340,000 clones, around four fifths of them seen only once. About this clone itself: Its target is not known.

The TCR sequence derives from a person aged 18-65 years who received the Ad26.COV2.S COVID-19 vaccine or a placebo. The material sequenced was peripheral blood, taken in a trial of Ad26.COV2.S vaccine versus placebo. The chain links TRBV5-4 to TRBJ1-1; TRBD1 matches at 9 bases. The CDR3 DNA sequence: TGTGCCAGCAGCTGGCGGACAGGGGAAAGTGAAGCTTTCTTT. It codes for CASSWRTGESEAFF. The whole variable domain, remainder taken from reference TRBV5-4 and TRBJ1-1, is ETGVTQSPTHLIKTRGQQVTLRCSSQSGHNTVSWYQQALGQGPQFIFQYYREEENGRGNFPPRFSGLQFPNYSSELNVNALELDDSALYLCASSWRTGESEAFFGQGTRLTVV.